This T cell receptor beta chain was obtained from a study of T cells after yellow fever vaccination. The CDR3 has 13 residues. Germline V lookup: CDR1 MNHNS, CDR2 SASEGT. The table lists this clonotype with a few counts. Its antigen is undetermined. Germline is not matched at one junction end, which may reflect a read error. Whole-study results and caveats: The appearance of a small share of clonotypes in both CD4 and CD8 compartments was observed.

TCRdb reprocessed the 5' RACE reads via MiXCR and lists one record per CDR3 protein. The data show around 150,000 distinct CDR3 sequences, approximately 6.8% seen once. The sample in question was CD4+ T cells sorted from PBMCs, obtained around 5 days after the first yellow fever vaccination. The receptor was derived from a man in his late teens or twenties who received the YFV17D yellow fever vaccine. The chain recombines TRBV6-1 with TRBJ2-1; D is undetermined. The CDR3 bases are TGTGCCAGCTCGCGCCCGGAAGACAATGAGCAGTCCTTC. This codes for CASSRPEDNEQSF.